A few counts support the clone carrying this TCR beta chain. Its antigen is not known. These data originate in a study of T-cell reconstitution after alpha-beta-depleted transplantation in children. Study results and limitations: Several hundred expanded graft clones reportedly supplied alpha-beta T cells about two months after transplant. Hyperexpanded clones declined; after one year, newly produced T cells mostly supplied diversity. Surviving recipient cells, namely T cells and thymic progenitors, were the source of high day-60 TCRbeta diversity in some patients.

Germline V gives CDR1 SGHTA, CDR2 FQGNSA. The J segment lost 2 bases and the V segment lost 1 base, leaving 3 bases of the junction unmatched. This CDR3 comprises 17 residues. A library of TCRbeta sequences, prepared with unique molecular identifiers, was generated. Via MiXCR, TCRdb re-called the PCR reads, giving one row per CDR3 protein. The table records 330,000 or so distinct CDR3 sequences, less than 9.5% of them present only once. The chain links TRBV7-2 to TRBJ2-1; 12 bases align to TRBD2. The sequencing used peripheral blood, collected 360 days after TCRalphabeta/CD19-depleted stem cell transplant. This clonotype originated in a female patient between 2 and 15 years old who had a stem cell transplant for Fanconi anemia, so the T cells may come from the graft donor. CDR3 in amino acids: CASSLGTSGITYNEQFF. CDR3 nucleotide sequence: TGTGCCAGCAGCTTAGGGACTAGCGGGATTACCTACAATGAGCAGTTCTTC.